This is a list of T cell receptor beta chains from one sample in a study of blood T cells in healthy people across ages. TCRdb reanalysed the 5' RACE reads using MiXCR and keeps one entry per CDR3 protein. The table has 1.5 million to 2 million distinct CDR3 sequences, approximately 30% seen once; the top ten hold 7.7%. Sequences were obtained from blood. Receptors originate from a woman in her 30s in good health. The CDR3 runs from the conserved cysteine through the conserved F or W. Fields, in order: V gene, clone size, J gene, D gene, CDR3 length, CDR3 DNA, CDR3 protein. A D gene is named only where the DNA matches it firmly. Size tells how often a clone was seen (once, few, many) or the class of an expanded clone, and some rows leave it out.

V: TRBV5-1
size: many
J: TRBJ2-5
D: TRBD2
length: 15
DNA: TGCGCCAGCAGCAAAGGACTAGCGGGGAAAGAGACCCAGTACTTC
CDR3: CASSKGLAGKETQYF

V: TRBV20-1
size: few
J: TRBJ1-5
D: NA
length: 13
DNA: TGCAGTGCTGCTTTAGGCGGGAATCAGCCCCAGCATTTT
CDR3: CSAALGGNQPQHF

V: TRBV6-6
size: few
J: TRBJ2-2
D: NA
length: 15
DNA: TGTGCCAGCAGTTACCGTCCTACGGACACCGGGGAGCTGTTTTTT
CDR3: CASSYRPTDTGELFF

V: TRBV29-1
size: few
J: TRBJ1-1
D: NA
length: 14
DNA: TGCAGCGTTGCGGGGAGGGGGGGTCTTCGTGAAGCTTTCTTT
CDR3: CSVAGRGGLREAFF

V: TRBV6-6
size: many
J: TRBJ1-4
D: NA
length: 13
DNA: TGTGCCAGCAGTTACCGAACTAATGAAAAACTGTTTTTT
CDR3: CASSYRTNEKLFF

V: TRBV5-1
size: NA
J: TRBJ2-5
D: NA
length: 14
DNA: TGCGCCAGCAGCTTGACAGGGAACGGAGAGACCCAGTACTTC
CDR3: CASSLTGNGETQYF

V: TRBV7-2
size: NA
J: TRBJ1-2
D: TRBD1
length: 13
DNA: TGTGCCAGCAGCGAGACAGGGGGGAGCGGCTACACCTTC
CDR3: CASSETGGSGYTF

V: TRBV24-1
size: many
J: TRBJ1-2
D: NA
length: 19
DNA: TGTGCCACCAGTGATTCCCCCCCTTCGGGGCTTCTTCGTAACTATGGCTACACCTTC
CDR3: CATSDSPPSGLLRNYGYTF

V: TRBV2
size: NA
J: TRBJ2-1
D: TRBD2
length: 17
DNA: TGTGCCAGCAGTCATCCCAGGACTAGCGGGGGGGACAATGAGCAGTTCTTC
CDR3: CASSHPRTSGGDNEQFF

V: TRBV6-1
size: NA
J: TRBJ1-1
D: NA
length: 14
DNA: TGTGCCGGCAGTGGGGGTGTTATTGGCACTGAAGCTTTCTTT
CDR3: CAGSGGVIGTEAFF

V: TRBV29-1
size: NA
J: TRBJ2-7
D: NA
length: 12
DNA: TGCAGCGCTTATGCGGTTTCCTACGAGCAGTACTTC
CDR3: CSAYAVSYEQYF

V: TRBV18
size: few
J: TRBJ1-5
D: NA
length: 16
DNA: TGTGCCAGCTCACCCGGCCGGGGGGATAGCAATCAGCCCCAGCATTTT
CDR3: CASSPGRGDSNQPQHF

V: TRBV20-1
size: NA
J: TRBJ1-1
D: NA
length: 14
DNA: TGCAGTGCTAGAGAGGGGTCCGGGGGCACTGAAGCTTTCTTT
CDR3: CSAREGSGGTEAFF

V: TRBV9
size: NA
J: TRBJ1-1
D: NA
length: 14
DNA: TGTGCCAGCAGCCCAGGAGACGGACTCGGTGAAGCTTTCTTT
CDR3: CASSPGDGLGEAFF

V: TRBV20-1
size: NA
J: TRBJ1-2
D: NA
length: 12
DNA: TGCAGTGCTAGAGATCGGGGAGGCCCCTACACCTTC
CDR3: CSARDRGGPYTF

V: TRBV11-2
size: few
J: TRBJ2-6
D: TRBD1
length: 19
DNA: TGTGCCGGCAGCCCGGCGGCGGGACAGGGGGCGGGAGGGGCCAACGTCCTGACTTTC
CDR3: CAGSPAAGQGAGGANVLTF

V: TRBV12-3/TRBV12-4
size: NA
J: TRBJ2-1
D: TRBD2
length: 14
DNA: TGTGCCAGCACCCTAAGGACTAGCGAGGCTGAGCAGTTCTTC
CDR3: CASTLRTSEAEQFF

V: TRBV9
size: NA
J: TRBJ2-3
D: NA
length: 13
DNA: TGTGCCAGCAGCGTTCGGAGTGAAGATACGCAGTATTTT
CDR3: CASSVRSEDTQYF

V: TRBV28
size: few
J: TRBJ2-5
D: TRBD2
length: 15
DNA: TGTGCCAGCAGCCCCACCTCTAGCGGACAAGAGACCCAGTACTTC
CDR3: CASSPTSSGQETQYF

V: TRBV20-1
size: many
J: TRBJ2-1
D: NA
length: 10
DNA: TGCAGTGCTCACGTTGGGTCTCAGTTCTTC
CDR3: CSAHVGSQFF

V: TRBV28
size: NA
J: TRBJ1-2
D: NA
length: 13
DNA: TGTGCCTGCGGCGGGGGGTCCAATTATGGCTACACCTTC
CDR3: CACGGGSNYGYTF

V: TRBV20-1
size: NA
J: TRBJ2-1
D: NA
length: 14
DNA: TGCAGTGCTAGGGGACGAGCGGATTACAATGAGCAGGTCTTC
CDR3: CSARGRADYNEQVF

V: TRBV15
size: NA
J: TRBJ2-3
D: NA
length: 16
DNA: TGTGCCACCAGCAGAGTAGGCGGCGAAGAGGCAGATACGCAGTATTTT
CDR3: CATSRVGGEEADTQYF

V: TRBV10-2
size: NA
J: TRBJ2-3
D: NA
length: 13
DNA: TGCGCCAGCAGTGAGACAACCACAGATACGCAGTATTTT
CDR3: CASSETTTDTQYF

V: TRBV29-1
size: NA
J: TRBJ2-6
D: NA
length: 18
DNA: TGCAGCGTTGAAGAATCAGGGTGCGATACCTCTGGGGCCAACGTCCTGACTTTC
CDR3: CSVEESGCDTSGANVLTF

V: TRBV10-3
size: few
J: TRBJ2-5
D: NA
length: 13
DNA: TGTGCCATCAGTGGGATAGCCCAGTTGGAGCAGTACTTC
CDR3: CAISGIAQLEQYF

V: TRBV6-1
size: NA
J: TRBJ1-1
D: NA
length: 12
DNA: TGTGCCAGCAGTGAGGGAGAAGCAGGAGCTTTCTTT
CDR3: CASSEGEAGAFF

V: TRBV4-1
size: NA
J: TRBJ2-1
D: TRBD1
length: 16
DNA: TGCGCCAGCAGCCACCAGGGGGCTAGCCTAAACAATGAGCAGTTCTTC
CDR3: CASSHQGASLNNEQFF

V: TRBV6-2/TRBV6-3
size: few
J: TRBJ1-2
D: NA
length: 14
DNA: TGTGCCAGCAGTTACGGGCGGTTCAACTATGGCTACACCTTC
CDR3: CASSYGRFNYGYTF

V: TRBV12-3/TRBV12-4
size: NA
J: TRBJ2-1
D: TRBD2
length: 11
DNA: TGTGCCAGCAGTTTATCGGGGGGGCCGTTCTTC
CDR3: CASSLSGGPFF

V: TRBV7-9
size: NA
J: TRBJ2-7
D: TRBD2
length: 17
DNA: TGTGCCAGCAGCTTAGCAGCCTGCGGGGGGCCCAAGAACGAGCAGTACTTC
CDR3: CASSLAACGGPKNEQYF

V: TRBV29-1
size: many
J: TRBJ2-7
D: TRBD2
length: 15
DNA: TGCAGCGTTGATGTGGGGGGGGGAAGGTTGCGGGAGCAGTACTTC
CDR3: CSVDVGGGRLREQYF

V: TRBV7-3
size: many
J: TRBJ2-7
D: TRBD1
length: 14
DNA: TGTGCCAGCAGCCCCCGACAGGGTGCCCACGAGCAGTACTTC
CDR3: CASSPRQGAHEQYF

V: TRBV20-1
size: NA
J: TRBJ1-1
D: NA
length: 14
DNA: TGCAGTGCCCTGGGGCCAGTTGGGAACACTGAAGCTTTCTTT
CDR3: CSALGPVGNTEAFF

V: TRBV7-9
size: few
J: TRBJ1-5
D: NA
length: 13
DNA: TGTGCCAGCACAACAGGGTTTAACCAGCCCCAGCATTTT
CDR3: CASTTGFNQPQHF

V: TRBV5-1
size: NA
J: TRBJ2-3
D: TRBD1
length: 15
DNA: TGCGCCAGCAGCCCGGACAGGGCCCCAGTGGATACGCAGTATTTT
CDR3: CASSPDRAPVDTQYF

V: TRBV5-6
size: many
J: TRBJ2-7
D: NA
length: 15
DNA: TGTGCCAGCAGCTCAGCATGGAGGGGCTCGTACGAGCAGTACTTC
CDR3: CASSSAWRGSYEQYF

V: TRBV5-1
size: many
J: TRBJ2-5
D: NA
length: 13
DNA: TGCGCCAGCAGGTACCCACAGGAAGAGACCCAGTACTTC
CDR3: CASRYPQEETQYF

V: TRBV6-6
size: many
J: TRBJ2-6
D: TRBD2
length: 15
DNA: TGTGCCAGCACCAGACTAGCAGCTGGGGCCAACGTCCTGACTTTC
CDR3: CASTRLAAGANVLTF